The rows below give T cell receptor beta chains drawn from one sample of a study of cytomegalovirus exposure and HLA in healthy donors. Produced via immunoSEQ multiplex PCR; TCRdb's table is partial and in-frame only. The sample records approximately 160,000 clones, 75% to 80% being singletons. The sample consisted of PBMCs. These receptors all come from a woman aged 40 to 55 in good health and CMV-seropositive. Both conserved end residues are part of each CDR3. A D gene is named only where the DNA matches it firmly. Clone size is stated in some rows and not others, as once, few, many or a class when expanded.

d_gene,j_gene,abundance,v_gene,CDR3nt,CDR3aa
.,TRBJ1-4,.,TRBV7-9,TGTGCCAGCAGCACAATGTCTGCAACTAATGAAAAACTGTTTTTT,CASSTMSATNEKLFF
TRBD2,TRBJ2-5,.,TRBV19,TGTGCCAGTAAACCGGGGGTAGCGGGGGGGGAGACCCAGTACTTC,CASKPGVAGGETQYF
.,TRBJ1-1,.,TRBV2,TGTGCCAGCAGTGCTCAGGAGAACACTGAAGCTTTCTTT,CASSAQENTEAFF
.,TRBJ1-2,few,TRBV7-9,TGTGCCAGCAGCTTAGCGCAACAGTACTATGGCTACACCTTC,CASSLAQQYYGYTF
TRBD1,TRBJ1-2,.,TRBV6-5,TGTGCCAGCAGTTCCCAGGGACAGAACTATGGCTACACCTTC,CASSSQGQNYGYTF
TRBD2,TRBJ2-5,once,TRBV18,TGTGCCAGCTCACTACTAGGGACTAATCAAGAGACCCAGTACTTC,CASSLLGTNQETQYF
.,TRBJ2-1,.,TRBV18,TGTGCCAGCTCACCACTAGCGGTAGGGTACAATGAGCAGTTCTTC,CASSPLAVGYNEQFF
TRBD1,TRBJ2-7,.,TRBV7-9,TGTGCCAGCAGCTTAGGGACAGGGGGCCCGTACGAGCAGTACTTC,CASSLGTGGPYEQYF
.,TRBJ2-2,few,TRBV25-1,TGTGCCAGCCCAGAATCCAGGGGCCACCGGGGAGCTGTTTTT,CASPESRGHRGAVF
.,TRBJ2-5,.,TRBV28,TGCGCCAGCAGTTTATATGGGGGCGATCAAGAGACCCAGTACTTC,CASSLYGGDQETQYF
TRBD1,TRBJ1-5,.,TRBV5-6,TGTGCCAGCAGCACCGAAGGGACAGGCCAAAATCAGCCCCAGCATTTT,CASSTEGTGQNQPQHF
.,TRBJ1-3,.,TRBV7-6,TGTGCCAGCAGCCCGGGGAAGCTAGGAAACACCATATATTTT,CASSPGKLGNTIYF
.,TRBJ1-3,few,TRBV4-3,TGCGCCAGCAGCCAGATTAAGAGTTCTGGAAACACCATATATTTT,CASSQIKSSGNTIYF
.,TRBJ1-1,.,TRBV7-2,TGTGCCAGCAGCCCGACGGCGAGGGTCGGCACTGAAGCTTTCTTT,CASSPTARVGTEAFF
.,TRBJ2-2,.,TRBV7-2,TGTGCCAGCAGCTTAGGGGGGGATTGTAGCCTTCGGACCGGGGAGCTGTTTTTT,CASSLGGDCSLRTGELFF
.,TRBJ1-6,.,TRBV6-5,TGTGCCAGCAGTTACGGAGGGAGGTCTTGGTCACCCCTCCACTTT,CASSYGGRSWSPLHF
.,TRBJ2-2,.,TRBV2,TGTGCCAGCAGTTTGCAGGAATACACCGGGGAGCTGTTTTTT,CASSLQEYTGELFF
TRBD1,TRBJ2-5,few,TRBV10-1,TGCGCCAGCAGCCGGGACAGGGGCAAGACCCAGTACTTC,CASSRDRGKTQYF
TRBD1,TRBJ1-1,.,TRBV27,TGTGCCAGCAGTTTATGGACAGGGAATGAAGCTTTCTTT,CASSLWTGNEAFF
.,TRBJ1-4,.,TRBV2,TGTGCCAGCAGTGAGGTAAACCGCAGGGAAAAACTGTTTTTT,CASSEVNRREKLFF
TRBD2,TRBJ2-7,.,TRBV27,TGTGCCAGCAGTTATAGCGGGACCTACGAGCAGTACTTC,CASSYSGTYEQYF
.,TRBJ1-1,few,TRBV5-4,TGTGCCAGCAGCTTGGGCAGGGAGGGGACTGAAGCTTTCTTT,CASSLGREGTEAFF
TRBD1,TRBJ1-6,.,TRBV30,TGTGCCTGGAGTGCTCGGGGACAGGGTAGTTCACCCCTCCACTTT,CAWSARGQGSSPLHF
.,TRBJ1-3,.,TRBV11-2,TGTGCCAGCAGCTTAGGAGCAGGGATGGGATCCTCTGGAAACACCATATATTTT,CASSLGAGMGSSGNTIYF
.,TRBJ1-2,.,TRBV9,TGTGCCAGCAGCGGCGGTGGGAGGGGAAGGTCCCTCTATGGCTACACCTTC,CASSGGGRGRSLYGYTF
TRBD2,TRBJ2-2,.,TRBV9,TGTGCCAGCAGCTCGGGGGGGCCGGGGATCGCCGGGGAGCTGTTTTTT,CASSSGGPGIAGELFF
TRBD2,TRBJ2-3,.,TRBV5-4,TGTGCCAGCAGCTTCCAGCGGCTCTATAGCGGGAGTAGCACAGATACGCAGTATTTT,CASSFQRLYSGSSTDTQYF
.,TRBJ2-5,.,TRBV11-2,TGTGCCAGCAGCCAAGGAGGTAGGATGCGCCAAGAGACCCAGTACTTC,CASSQGGRMRQETQYF
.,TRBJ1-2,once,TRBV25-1,TGTGCCAGCAAGGGGACACCGGATGGCTACACCTTC,CASKGTPDGYTF
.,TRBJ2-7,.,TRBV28,TGTGCCAGCAGTTTGGCGGGACCCTCCTACGAGCAGTACTTC,CASSLAGPSYEQYF
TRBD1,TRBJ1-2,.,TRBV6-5,TGTGCCAGCAGCAACAGGGGAACTAACTATGGCTACACCTTC,CASSNRGTNYGYTF
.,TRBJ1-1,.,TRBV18,TGTGCCAGCTCAGGAGCGTTGAACACTGAAGCTTTCTTT,CASSGALNTEAFF
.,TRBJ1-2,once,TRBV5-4,TGTGCCAGCAGCGCCGACAGGTTTGACTATGGCTACACCTTC,CASSADRFDYGYTF
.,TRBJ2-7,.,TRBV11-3,TGTGCCAGCAGCCTCCAAGGTGGGACTGAATCCTACGAGCAGTACTTC,CASSLQGGTESYEQYF
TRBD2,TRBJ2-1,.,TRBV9,TGTGCCAGCAGCGCTACCGGGACTAGTTATAATGAGCAGTTCTTC,CASSATGTSYNEQFF
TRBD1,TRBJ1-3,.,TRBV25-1,TGTGCCAGCAGCCGAGCAACACGGCCAGGGGGTGGAAACACCATATATTTT,CASSRATRPGGGNTIYF
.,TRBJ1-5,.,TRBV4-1,TGCGCCAGCAGCCAAGGGCTGCAGATGAGCAATCAGCCCCAGCATTTT,CASSQGLQMSNQPQHF
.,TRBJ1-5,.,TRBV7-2,TGTGCCAGCACCACTGGATTGACTAGGAATCAGCCCCAGCATTTT,CASTTGLTRNQPQHF
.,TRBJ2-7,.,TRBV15,TGTGCCACCAGCAGAGAGCAGGGTCCCTACGAGCAGTACTTC,CATSREQGPYEQYF
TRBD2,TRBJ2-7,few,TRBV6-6,TGTGCCAGCAGTCTACTATTAGCGGGAGGGCCGGGCGAGCAGTACTTC,CASSLLLAGGPGEQYF
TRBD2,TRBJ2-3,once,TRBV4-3,TGCGCCAGCAGCCAGCAACTAGCGGACACAGATACGCAGTATTTT,CASSQQLADTDTQYF
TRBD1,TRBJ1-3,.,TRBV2,TGTGCCAGCAGTGGGGACAGGGGAATAGGAAACACCATATATTTT,CASSGDRGIGNTIYF
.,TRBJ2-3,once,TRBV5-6,TGTGCCAGCAGCGTACTGCTAGCTGCCTCTAGCACAGATACGCAGTATTTT,CASSVLLAASSTDTQYF
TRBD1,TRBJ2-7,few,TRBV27,TGTGCCAGCAGTTTAACCCCCGACAGGGGGTACGAGCAGTACTTC,CASSLTPDRGYEQYF
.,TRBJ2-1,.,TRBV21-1,TGTGCCAGCGGAAAACGTAGCAGGGATGTAACCTACAATGAGCAGTTCTTC,CASGKRSRDVTYNEQFF